These T cell receptor beta chains were read from a single sample in a study of T-cell memory formation after mild COVID-19. Each CDR3 protein is one row after TCRdb ran MiXCR on the 5' RACE reads. The repertoire holds under 300,000 distinct CDR3 sequences, with roughly a tenth as singletons. The sample was PBMCs or a T cell subset sorted from them (not recorded which). The receptors were gathered from a man aged 18 to 29 who had mild COVID-19 (a few samples of this study predate the infection). Cell type and time point are not known. CDR3s include the opening cysteine and the closing phenylalanine or tryptophan. Each record gives: J gene, D gene, V gene, clone size, CDR3 length, CDR3 protein, CDR3 DNA. D genes are given only for firm matches. Clone sizes are given selectively: once, few, many, or a class where the clone is expanded.

TRBJ2-7,-,TRBV20-1,-,14,CSARVGASSYEQYF,TGCAGTGCTAGAGTAGGGGCTAGCTCCTACGAGCAGTACTTC
TRBJ2-3,-,TRBV24-1,-,14,CATSDYGEPDTQYF,TGTGCCACCAGTGATTATGGGGAGCCAGATACGCAGTATTTT
TRBJ2-2,-,TRBV7-9,few,15,CASSPGLINTGELFF,TGTGCCAGCAGCCCCGGACTGATTAACACCGGGGAGCTGTTTTTT
TRBJ1-2,-,TRBV6-5,-,13,CASRETGFSPYTF,TGTGCCAGCAGGGAAACAGGGTTTTCCCCCTACACCTTC
TRBJ2-7,-,TRBV6-5,few,14,CASSTRTDPYEQYF,TGTGCCAGCAGTACCCGGACAGACCCCTACGAGCAGTACTTC
TRBJ1-2,-,TRBV6-2/TRBV6-3,few,15,CASSYVLSGDYGYTF,TGTGCCAGCAGTTACGTCCTTTCAGGGGACTATGGCTACACCTTC
TRBJ2-5,TRBD2,TRBV4-2,few,18,CASSQELAGSRWEETQYF,TGTGCCAGCAGCCAAGAGCTAGCGGGGAGCCGGTGGGAGGAGACCCAGTACTTC
TRBJ1-1,-,TRBV4-2,-,14,CASSQETTGTEAFF,TGTGCCAGCAGCCAAGAGACCACGGGAACTGAAGCTTTCTTT
TRBJ1-4,-,TRBV5-1,-,13,CASSLVDGEKLFF,TGCGCCAGCAGCTTGGTTGACGGTGAAAAACTGTTTTTT
TRBJ1-1,-,TRBV4-3,few,17,CASSQDARGGAGTEAFF,TGCGCCAGCAGCCAAGATGCTCGGGGGGGCGCGGGGACTGAAGCTTTCTTT
TRBJ2-7,-,TRBV9,-,16,CASSVGVAGARYEQYF,TGTGCCAGCAGCGTAGGGGTTGCGGGGGCCCGCTACGAGCAGTACTTC
TRBJ1-4,-,TRBV18,-,15,CASSPRTNLGEKLFF,TGTGCCAGCTCACCGCGGACCAATTTGGGGGAAAAACTGTTTTTT
TRBJ1-4,-,TRBV7-9,-,14,CASSPQGRDEKLFF,TGTGCCAGCAGCCCACAGGGAAGGGATGAAAAACTGTTTTTT
TRBJ2-1,TRBD1,TRBV9,-,15,CASSVGPGGWNEQFF,TGTGCCAGCAGCGTAGGACCAGGGGGATGGAATGAGCAGTTCTTC